This T cell receptor beta chain derives from a study of blood T cells in healthy people across ages. Study at large: Template switching picked up about one barcoded beta molecule for each two T cells.

J was trimmed by 7 bases and V by 3 bases; bases with no gene match: 4. Germline V lookup: CDR1 MRHNA, CDR2 SNTAGT. CDR3 length: 14 residues. A second PCR, run for about 7 to 11 cycles, used a sample-barcoded 5' primer plus a J-beta primer mix. TCRdb re-called the 5' RACE reads through MiXCR, storing one row per CDR3 protein. The sample has approximately 780,000 distinct CDR3 sequences, around a quarter seen once; the top ten hold 2.5% to 3.5%. The same data also contributed to another study, on T cells of mothers and their children. That work contributes: All RNA that had been extracted was used for cDNA synthesis at approximately 1.4 ug per 15 ul. For each mother, over 8 million TCR beta CDR3 reads were obtained, and for each child, around 3.1 million.

The chain links TRBV6-4 to TRBJ2-4; 9 nucleotides line up with TRBD1. Source material: blood. This receptor was obtained from a boy younger than 18 in good health. CDR3 sequence (DNA): TGTGCCAGCAGTGAGGGACAGGGAGGCAACATTCAGTACTTC. Protein product: CASSEGQGGNIQYF.